These T cell receptor beta chains were read from a single sample in a study of blood T cell repertoires in COVID-19. Produced via immunoSEQ multiplex PCR; TCRdb's table is partial and in-frame only. The sample records 15,000 to 20,000 clones, just over 85% being singletons. Sequencing was performed on peripheral blood. The source of these receptors is a human donor in a cohort sampled during active COVID-19. CDR3s include the opening cysteine and the closing phenylalanine or tryptophan. The order of the fields is D gene, J gene, V gene, clone size, CDR3 protein, CDR3 DNA. A D gene is named only where the DNA matches it firmly. Clone sizes are given selectively: once, few, many, or a class where the clone is expanded.

TRBD2 | TRBJ2-1 | TRBV9 | - | CASSGTSGDYNEQFF | TGTGCCAGCAGCGGCACTAGCGGGGACTACAATGAGCAGTTCTTC
TRBD1 | TRBJ2-5 | TRBV9 | - | CASSATSTGGETQYF | TGTGCCAGCAGCGCCACCTCGACAGGGGGCGAGACCCAGTACTTC
TRBD2 | TRBJ2-2 | TRBV19 | once | CASSLRLAANTGELFF | TGTGCCAGTAGTCTCAGACTAGCGGCGAACACCGGGGAGCTGTTTTTT
- | TRBJ1-4 | TRBV7-9 | - | CASSPGILNEKLFF | TGTGCCAGCAGCCCCGGGATCCTTAATGAAAAACTGTTTTTT
TRBD2 | TRBJ2-5 | TRBV24-1 | - | CATSDSPTPGTSGSRETQYF | TGTGCCACCAGTGATTCGCCCACCCCCGGGACTAGCGGGAGCAGAGAGACCCAGTACTTC
TRBD2 | TRBJ2-5 | TRBV7-2 | - | CASSPFSGSVETQYF | TGTGCCAGCAGCCCTTTTAGCGGGTCTGTGGAGACCCAGTACTTC
TRBD1 | TRBJ2-7 | TRBV9 | - | CASSPDPRTGVPSYEQYF | TGTGCCAGCAGCCCCGACCCCCGGACAGGGGTACCCTCCTACGAGCAGTACTTC
TRBD2 | TRBJ2-3 | TRBV6-5 | - | CASSWTSGRLDTQYF | TGTGCCAGCAGTTGGACTAGCGGGAGGTTAGATACGCAGTATTTT
TRBD2 | TRBJ2-3 | TRBV3-1/TRBV3-2 | - | CASSLSGRALDTQYF | TGTGCCAGCAGTCTTAGCGGGAGGGCTTTAGATACGCAGTATTTT
TRBD1 | TRBJ1-1 | TRBV4-2 | - | CASSQGQGAASEAFF | TGTGCCAGCAGCCAAGGCCAGGGGGCGGCCTCTGAAGCTTTCTTT
- | TRBJ1-4 | TRBV11-3 | - | CASSSGAVGEKLFF | TGTGCCAGCAGCTCAGGGGCCGTAGGTGAAAAACTGTTTTTT
- | TRBJ1-1 | TRBV28 | - | CASSPTTGQGTEAFF | TGTGCCAGCAGCCCGACTACAGGGCAGGGCACTGAAGCTTTCTTT
TRBD1 | TRBJ1-6 | TRBV9 | - | CASSPIPGQGVAPLHF | TGTGCCAGCAGCCCCATACCGGGACAGGGGGTAGCACCCCTCCACTTT
TRBD2 | TRBJ2-1 | TRBV7-8 | - | CASSRTSGTSYNEQFF | TGTGCCAGCAGCCGGACTAGCGGAACCTCCTACAATGAGCAGTTCTTC
TRBD2 | TRBJ2-2 | TRBV9 | once | CASSAQRIKREGPGELFF | TGTGCCAGCAGCGCCCAAAGAATCAAGCGGGAGGGGCCCGGGGAGCTGTTTTTT
TRBD2 | TRBJ2-1 | TRBV7-2 | - | CASSSYLLAGGPYNEQFF | TGTGCCAGCAGCTCCTACCTACTAGCGGGAGGGCCCTACAATGAGCAGTTCTTC
- | TRBJ2-7 | TRBV23-1 | - | CASSRTSGSQGLSYEQYF | TGCGCCAGCAGTCGTACTTCGGGGTCACAGGGCCTCTCCTACGAGCAGTACTTC
- | TRBJ1-4 | TRBV27 | - | CASSPGGAASDYEKLFF | TGTGCCAGCAGTCCTGGGGGCGCAGCCTCTGACTATGAAAAACTGTTTTTT
TRBD1 | TRBJ2-3 | TRBV5-1 | - | CASSLSRGLADTQYF | TGCGCCAGCAGCTTGTCCAGGGGGCTCGCAGATACGCAGTATTTT
TRBD2 | TRBJ2-7 | TRBV7-2 | - | CASRFTSVSSYEQYF | TGTGCCAGCAGGTTCACTAGCGTGAGCTCCTACGAGCAGTACTTC
- | TRBJ1-3 | TRBV15 | - | CATSRGRGRGNSGNTIYF | TGTGCCACCAGCAGAGGAAGGGGCAGGGGAAACTCTGGAAACACCATATATTTT
TRBD1 | TRBJ1-3 | TRBV19 | - | CASSSPGGLNTIYF | TGTGCCAGTAGTTCACCAGGGGGCTTGAACACCATATATTTT
TRBD1 | TRBJ2-5 | TRBV3-1/TRBV3-2 | - | CASSGQKETQYF | TGTGCCAGCTCGGGACAGAAAGAGACCCAGTACTTC
TRBD2 | TRBJ2-3 | TRBV6-1 | - | CASSERATGSGGPYDTQYF | TGTGCCAGCAGTGAAAGGGCGACGGGTAGCGGGGGGCCTTACGATACGCAGTATTTT
TRBD1 | TRBJ1-5 | TRBV4-1 | - | CASSQDLGVDRASQHF | TGCGCCAGCAGCCAAGATTTGGGGGTCGACAGGGCGTCCCAGCATTTT
TRBD1 | TRBJ2-4 | TRBV9 | once | CASSPGTGEDIQYF | TGTGCCAGCAGCCCGGGGACAGGGGAGGACATTCAGTACTTC
TRBD1 | TRBJ2-2 | TRBV27 | - | CASSLGGQGRTGELFF | TGTGCCAGCAGTTTAGGGGGACAGGGGAGGACCGGGGAGCTGTTTTTT
- | TRBJ1-1 | TRBV4-2 | - | CASSSPGADTEAFF | TGTGCCAGCAGCTCGCCTGGGGCTGACACTGAAGCTTTCTTT
TRBD1 | TRBJ2-7 | TRBV19 | - | CASSPGQGGYEQYF | TGTGCCAGTAGTCCGGGACAGGGCGGCTACGAGCAGTACTTC
- | TRBJ1-3 | TRBV30 | once | CAWKTGRSGNTIYF | TGTGCCTGGAAGACAGGCCGCTCTGGAAACACCATATATTTT
TRBD2 | TRBJ2-1 | TRBV7-2 | - | CASSYAGVGYNEQFF | TGTGCCAGCAGTTATGCGGGGGTCGGATACAATGAGCAGTTCTTC
- | TRBJ2-5 | TRBV7-2 | - | CASSLVQETQYF | TGTGCCAGCAGCTTAGTACAAGAGACCCAGTACTTC
TRBD1 | TRBJ2-2 | TRBV11-2 | - | CASSLWDIGTGANTGELFF | TGTGCCAGCAGCTTATGGGATATTGGGACAGGGGCGAACACCGGGGAGCTGTTTTTT
- | TRBJ2-1 | TRBV15 | - | CATSRASEQFF | TGTGCCACCAGCAGAGCTAGTGAGCAGTTCTTC
TRBD2 | TRBJ2-3 | TRBV11-2 | - | CASSLEGTSGGAWGTDTQYF | TGTGCCAGCAGCTTAGAAGGGACTAGCGGGGGGGCCTGGGGCACAGATACGCAGTATTTT
- | TRBJ1-1 | TRBV6-6 | - | CASSPPTGNTEAFF | TGTGCCAGCAGTCCCCCGACAGGGAACACTGAAGCTTTCTTT
- | TRBJ2-1 | TRBV2 | - | CASSPSRISYNEQFF | TGTGCCAGCAGCCCCTCTAGAATCTCCTACAATGAGCAGTTCTTC
- | TRBJ2-1 | TRBV5-6 | - | CASSLALVGDHNEQFF | TGTGCCAGCAGCTTGGCCTTAGTGGGAGATCACAATGAGCAGTTCTTC
- | TRBJ1-1 | TRBV7-9 | - | CANDRGDTEAFF | TGTGCCAACGACCGGGGGGACACTGAAGCTTTCTTT
- | TRBJ2-2 | TRBV3-1/TRBV3-2 | - | CASSVKLNTGELFF | TGTGCCAGCAGCGTAAAACTGAACACCGGGGAGCTGTTTTTT
- | TRBJ1-4 | TRBV6-5 | - | CASSYFGGANEKLFF | TGTGCCAGCAGTTACTTCGGGGGGGCGAATGAAAAACTGTTTTTT